One sample yielded the 5 T cell receptor beta chains listed below, sequenced in a study of shared clonotypes between healthy human individuals. Sequenced by immunoSEQ multiplex PCR; TCRdb stores in-frame clones only, minus some. The sample lists over 400,000 clones, approximately 78% occurring once. Sequenced sample: PBMCs. All receptors come from a woman aged 40 to 50 in good health. Some clones in this sample may be carry-over from other donors' samples.

The chain links TRBV29-1 to TRBJ2-3; the D call may be TRBD1 or TRBD2 (7 bases each). The germline gives CDR1 SQVTM, CDR2 ANQGSEA. Trimming pared 7 bases from V and 1 base from J, leaving 12 bases between. The length of the CDR3 is 13 residues. Here the CDR3 DNA reads TGCAGCGCAGGGGGGGAGGGCACAGATACGCAGTATTTT. Its protein product is CSAGGEGTDTQYF.

The CDR3 loop is CSVDKDRPSNEQFF. CDR3 bases: TGCAGCGTTGATAAGGACAGACCCTCCAATGAGCAGTTCTTC. V usage is TRBV29-1 and J usage is TRBJ2-1; D is perhaps TRBD1 (6 bases). The CDR3 is 14 residues long. Germline CDR1 reads SQVTM; CDR2 reads ANQGSEA. V gave up 3 bases and J gave up 6 bases, with 15 bases separating them.

For this clone: A clone one base away is much larger, so this may be a read error. This CDR3 is also generated by other DNA sequences in the sample. The V gene is TRBV30, the J gene TRBJ1-6; maybe TRBD1 (5 bases). Germline V gene sequence: CDR1 GTSNPN, CDR2 SVGIG (reference sequence). CDR3 length: 14 residues. The CDR3 spells CAWSEDFGGSPLHF. In DNA, the CDR3 is TGTGCTTGGAGTGAGGACTTTGGGGGTTCACCCCTCCACTTT.

This chain links TRBV2 with TRBJ2-1; D uncertain. V lost 2 bases, J lost 9 bases, and 14 bases lay in between. This CDR3 has 14 residues. From germline, CDR1 is SNHLY and CDR2 FYNNEI. This CDR3 is CASSENVMLGEQFF. CDR3 DNA sequence: TGTGCCAGCAGTGAAAACGTCATGTTAGGTGAGCAGTTCTTC.

In regard to this clone: The junction departs from the called germline gene at one end, perhaps through a read error. The CDR3 reads CASSLGRQEFYGYTF. In DNA form, the CDR3 reads TGTGCTAGCAGCCTCGGACGGCAGGAGTTCTATGGCTACACCTTC. The chain combines TRBV7-7 with TRBJ1-2; D ambiguous. The CDR3 runs 15 residues. Germline CDR1 is SSHAT and CDR2 is FNYEAQ (reference sequence).